The next 12 T cell receptor beta chains were all read from a single sample in a study of cytomegalovirus exposure and HLA in healthy donors. The PCR made use of 60 Vbeta and 13 Jbeta primers. Produced via immunoSEQ multiplex PCR; TCRdb's table is partial and in-frame only. The table has some 120,000 clones, roughly 76% seen once. The sample consisted of PBMCs. These receptor sequences come from a woman aged 40-49 years in good health and CMV-seropositive.

The chain links TRBV20-1 to TRBJ2-7; D call uncertain. Germline CDR1 and CDR2: DFQATT and SNEGSKA (reference sequence). V was shortened by 7 bases and J by 4 bases, with 11 bases between the two germline ends. The CDR3 totals 11 residues. CDR3: CSVADPYEQYF. The DNA for the CDR3 is TGCAGTGTGGCGGATCCTTACGAGCAGTACTTC.

The chain carries TRBV5-1 and TRBJ2-1; 10 positions match TRBD2. The CDR3 covers 15 residues. V shed 5 bases and J 4 bases; nucleotides not matched to a gene: 6. Germline CDR1 SGHRS, CDR2 YFSETQ. In nucleotides, the CDR3 is TGCGCCAGCAGATACCAAGCGGGGGGGTACAATGAGCAGTTCTTC. Translated, it gives CASRYQAGGYNEQFF.

CDR3 nucleotide sequence: TGTGCCTGGAGACGGACAGGGGCCCATCAGCCCCAGCATTTT. This encodes CAWRRTGAHQPQHF. The chain recombines TRBV30 with TRBJ1-5, with 9 bases matching TRBD1. The V gene end was trimmed by 3 bases and the J gene end by 5 bases; junction bases not matched to a gene: 5. CDR3 length equals 14 residues. Germline CDR1 is GTSNPN and CDR2 is SVGIG (reference sequence).

This chain uses TRBV10-1 with TRBJ2-7; 7 nucleotides agree with TRBD2. The length of the CDR3 is 11 residues. Germline-derived CDR1 and CDR2 are WNHNN and SYGVQD (reference sequence). V dropped 8 bases and J dropped 3; count of bases not matched to a gene: 1. For the CDR3, the DNA is TGCGCCAGCTCGGGGGGCTACGAGCAGTACTTC. Its protein product is CASSGGYEQYF.

This clone was seen only once. The chain uses TRBV2 and TRBJ2-5, with unresolved D. This CDR3 is 13 amino acids long. Germline CDR1 and CDR2: SNHLY and FYNNEI. Trimming cost V 6 bases and J 0 bases, with 8 bases left between them. The CDR3 protein is CASSRGYQETQYF. Written as DNA, the CDR3 is TGTGCCAGCAGCCGAGGATACCAAGAGACCCAGTACTTC.

The V gene is TRBV7-3, the J gene TRBJ1-1; no reliable D call. V was shortened by 4 bases and J by 5 bases, with 14 bases between the two germline ends. This CDR3 is 14 amino acids long. Looked up from germline, CDR1 is SGHTA and CDR2 is FQGTGA. The CDR3 spells CASSSLNWRTEAFF. In DNA form, the CDR3 reads TGTGCCAGCAGCTCCTTAAATTGGAGGACTGAAGCTTTCTTT.

V and J are TRBV5-8 and TRBJ1-5, with TRBD1 identical over 7 bases. Germline CDR1 SGHTS, CDR2 YDEGEE. V lost 6 bases to trimming and J lost 11 bases; unmatched junction nucleotides: 17. CDR3 length: 15 amino acids. Here the CDR3 DNA reads TGTGCCAGCAACCAACTCGACAGGGCTTCAAGGTCCCAGCATTTT. This encodes CASNQLDRASRSQHF.

J is TRBJ1-1 and V is TRBV9, with D possibly being TRBD1 (5 bases). The CDR3 spans 14 residues. The germline V gene encodes CDR1 SGDLS and CDR2 YYNGEE. Trimming stripped 0 bases from V and 3 bases from J, with 9 bases between. The DNA for the CDR3 is TGTGCCAGCAGCGTAGGAGCGGGGGACACTGAAGCTTTCTTT. Amino acids: CASSVGAGDTEAFF.

The chain has TRBV6-5 and TRBJ2-1, with TRBD2 matching over 7 bases. This CDR3 has 13 amino acids. J lost 9 bases, V lost 7 bases, and 9 bases had no gene match. Germline V gene lookup returns CDR1 MNHEY and CDR2 SVGAGI. In DNA, the CDR3 is TGTGCCAGCAAAAGGGGAGGGGCCGGTGAGCAGTTCTTC. Amino acid sequence: CASKRGGAGEQFF.

This rearrangement joins TRBV5-6 to TRBJ2-1; tentative D call: TRBD1 (6 bases). Trimming took 0 bases from V and 0 from J, leaving 16 bases between them. The CDR3 loop spans 18 amino acids. Per germline, CDR1 SGHDT and CDR2 YYEEEE. The CDR3 region is CASSLARGTPSSYNEQFF. The CDR3 DNA reads TGTGCCAGCAGCTTGGCCAGGGGAACCCCCAGCTCCTACAATGAGCAGTTCTTC.

In its sample, this clone was seen once. This sequence joins TRBV6-1 and TRBJ2-3, with a weak D call TRBD2 (5 bases). CDR1 MNHNS and CDR2 SASEGT come from the germline V gene. V was trimmed by 4 bases and J by 2 bases, leaving 13 bases between them. This CDR3 has 15 residues. The CDR3 region has the DNA TGTGCCAGCAGTGTGCGGGCAGCCGTCACAGATACGCAGTATTTT. Encoded protein: CASSVRAAVTDTQYF.

The rearrangement links TRBV2 to TRBJ1-5, with D perhaps TRBD1 (5 bases). This CDR3 has 16 amino acids. Per the germline V gene, CDR1 is SNHLY and CDR2 is FYNNEI. V gave up 7 bases and J gave up 4 bases, with 20 bases separating them. The CDR3 is CASTALRLQGNQPQHF. In DNA form, the CDR3 reads TGTGCCAGCACCGCCCTAAGGCTTCAGGGAAATCAGCCCCAGCATTTT.